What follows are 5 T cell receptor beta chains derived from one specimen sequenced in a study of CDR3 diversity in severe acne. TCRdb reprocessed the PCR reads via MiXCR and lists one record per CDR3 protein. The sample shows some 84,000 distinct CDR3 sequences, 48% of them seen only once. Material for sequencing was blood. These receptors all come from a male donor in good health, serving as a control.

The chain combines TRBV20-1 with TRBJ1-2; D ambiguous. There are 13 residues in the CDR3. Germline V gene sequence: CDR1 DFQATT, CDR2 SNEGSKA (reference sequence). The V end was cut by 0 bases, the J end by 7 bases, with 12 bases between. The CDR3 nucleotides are TGCAGTGCTAGAGATCCCCTCCGGGCTGGCTACACCTTC. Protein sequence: CSARDPLRAGYTF.

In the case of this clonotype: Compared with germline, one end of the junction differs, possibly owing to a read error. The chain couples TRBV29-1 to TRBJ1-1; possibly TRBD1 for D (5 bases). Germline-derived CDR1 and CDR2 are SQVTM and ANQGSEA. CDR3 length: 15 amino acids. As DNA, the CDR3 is TGCAGCGTTGGGGTGGGGGGGGTAACATACACTGAGGCTTTCTTT. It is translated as CSVGVGGVTYTEAFF.

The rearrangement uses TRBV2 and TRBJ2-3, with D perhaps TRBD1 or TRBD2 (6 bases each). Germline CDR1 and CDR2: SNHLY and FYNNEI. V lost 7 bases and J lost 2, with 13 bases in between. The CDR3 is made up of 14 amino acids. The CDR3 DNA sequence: TGTGCCAGCAAGGGGGGAGTAGCCACAGATACGCAGTATTTT. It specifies CASKGGVATDTQYF.

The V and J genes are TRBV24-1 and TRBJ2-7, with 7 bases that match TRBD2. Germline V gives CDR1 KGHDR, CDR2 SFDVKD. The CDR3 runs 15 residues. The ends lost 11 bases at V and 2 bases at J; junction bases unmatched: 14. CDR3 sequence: CASRALAVAAYEQYF. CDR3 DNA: TGTGCCAGCAGGGCCCTAGCGGTCGCTGCCTACGAGCAGTACTTC.

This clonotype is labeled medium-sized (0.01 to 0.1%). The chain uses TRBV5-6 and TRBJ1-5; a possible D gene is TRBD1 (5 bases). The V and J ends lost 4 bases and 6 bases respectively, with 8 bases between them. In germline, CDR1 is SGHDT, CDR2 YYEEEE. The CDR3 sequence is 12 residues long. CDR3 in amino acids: CASSIGVQPQHF. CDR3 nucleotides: TGTGCCAGCAGCATAGGGGTTCAGCCCCAGCATTTT.